Each of the 30 T cell receptor beta chains below was sequenced from the same sample in a study of response to subunit inactivated influenza vaccine. TCRdb redid the calling of the RT-PCR reads with MiXCR, one entry per CDR3 protein. The repertoire includes 600,000 to 700,000 distinct CDR3 sequences, 12% to 15% of them detected once, and about 7.6% sits in the top ten. The sequencing used PBMCs from blood, collected less than 15 days before vaccination. All receptors derive from a man in his forties or fifties who received an inactivated influenza vaccine.

This clonotype came up a few times. This chain uses TRBV5-6 with TRBJ2-2, with D unresolved. CDR1 and CDR2 (germline): SGHDT, YYEEEE. CDR3 size: 14 residues. V lost 4 bases, J lost 5 bases, and 12 bases lay in between. Here the CDR3 DNA reads TGTGCCAGCAGCCCCCCGGCAGCTACCGGGGAGCTGTTTTTT. Its protein is CASSPPAATGELFF.

This clonotype has only a few counts. The rearrangement links TRBV5-8 to TRBJ1-1, with TRBD1 identical over 9 bases. The V segment lost 4 bases and the J segment 5 bases; nucleotides outside the gene matches: 9. This CDR3 has 15 amino acids. The germline gives CDR1 SGHTS, CDR2 YDEGEE. Here the CDR3 reads CASSPTTGGWTEAFF. The DNA of the CDR3 is TGTGCCAGCAGCCCGACGACAGGGGGTTGGACTGAAGCTTTCTTT.

This clonotype was detected a few times. V and J are TRBV25-1 and TRBJ1-2; 8 bases agree with TRBD1. The CDR3 length is 14 residues. V lost 3 bases to trimming and J lost 4 bases; unmatched junction nucleotides: 4. From germline, CDR1 is MGHDK and CDR2 SYGVNS. DNA for the CDR3: TGTGCCAGCAGTGATTACAGGGGGAGCTATGGCTACACCTTC. Residues: CASSDYRGSYGYTF.

This clonotype was counted only a few times. The chain employs TRBV7-9 and TRBJ2-7, with a weak D call TRBD1 (6 bases). The ends were cut back, 5 bases at V and 2 bases at J, with 19 bases in the middle. There are 16 residues in the CDR3. Germline V gene lookup returns CDR1 SEHNR and CDR2 FQNEAQ (reference sequence). CDR3 protein: CASSDRTRKGAYEQYF. The CDR3 bases are TGTGCCAGCAGCGACAGGACCAGAAAAGGTGCCTACGAGCAGTACTTC.

This clonotype turned up a few times. The rearrangement uses TRBV11-2 and TRBJ1-1, with D perhaps TRBD1 (5 bases). Germline V gene lookup returns CDR1 SGHAT and CDR2 FQNNGV. Trimming stripped 5 bases from V and 2 bases from J, with 9 bases between. The CDR3 loop spans 13 amino acids. The CDR3 DNA follows: TGTGCCAGCAGCCGACAGCTAAACACTGAAGCTTTCTTT. It encodes CASSRQLNTEAFF.

Only a few counts were recorded for this clonotype. CDR3 coding DNA: TGTGCCAGCAGTGAGGGACGGCAGCTATTAAGCAATCAGCCCCAGCATTTT. It is translated as CASSEGRQLLSNQPQHF. The genes are TRBV6-4 and TRBJ1-5; possible D gene TRBD1, 5 bases. V was trimmed by 3 bases and J by 1 base, leaving 16 bases between them. The CDR3 totals 17 residues. CDR1 MRHNA and CDR2 SNTAGT come from the germline V gene.

This clonotype was seen more than once but under ten times. J is TRBJ2-7 and V is TRBV28, with D possibly matching TRBD1 (6 bases). Trimming shortened V by 4 bases and J by 5 bases, and 9 bases separated the two germline ends. CDR1 is MDHEN and CDR2 is SYDVKM in the germline V gene. This CDR3 contains 12 residues. The CDR3 bases are TGTGCCAGCAGTTACAGGGTGCACGAGCAGTACTTC. As protein: CASSYRVHEQYF.

The V gene is TRBV28, the J gene TRBJ2-3; weak D call: TRBD2 (6 bases). The CDR3 loop spans 10 amino acids. Germline-derived CDR1 and CDR2 are MDHEN and SYDVKM. The germline V and J ends were trimmed by 10 bases and 6 bases, with 8 bases remaining between them. CDR3 region: CATRGDTQYF. The CDR3 DNA reads TGTGCCACCCGGGGGGATACGCAGTATTTT.

This clonotype has more than one count but fewer than ten. V is TRBV27 and J is TRBJ2-5; D gene ambiguous. This CDR3 region has 14 residues. The germline CDR1 and CDR2 sequences are MNHEY and SMNVEV (reference sequence). Trimming shortened V by 4 bases and J by 1 base, and 10 bases separated the two germline ends. Written as DNA, the CDR3 is TGTGCCAGCAGTTCCCTCGGTGGCCAAGAGACCCAGTACTTC. This gives the protein CASSSLGGQETQYF.

The table lists this clonotype with a few counts. The chain has TRBV6-2 or TRBV6-3 and TRBJ2-1; the match to TRBD2 covers 8 bases. In germline, CDR1 is MNHEY, CDR2 SVGEGT. This CDR3 contains 15 residues. The V segment lost 5 bases and the J segment 3 bases; nucleotides outside the gene matches: 6. The CDR3 DNA reads TGTGCCAGCAGTACTGGGACTAGGGTCTACAATGAGCAGTTCTTC. Amino acids: CASSTGTRVYNEQFF.

This clonotype came up a few times. The chain employs TRBV4-1 and TRBJ1-1; D is unresolved. Germline V gene sequence: CDR1 MGHRA, CDR2 YSYEKL. The ends were cut back, 1 base at V and 1 base at J, with 7 bases in the middle. The CDR3 has 14 residues. This CDR3 reads CASSQGPKNTEAFF. The CDR3 nucleotides read TGCGCCAGCAGCCAAGGTCCCAAGAACACTGAAGCTTTCTTT.

CDR3 sequence (DNA): TGTGCCAGCACCCTATCAGGGGGCTTCTACGAGCAGTACTTC. This gives the protein CASTLSGGFYEQYF. The rearrangement uses TRBV11-2 and TRBJ2-7; 8 bases are a match to TRBD1. V dropped 7 bases and J dropped 3; count of bases not matched to a gene: 8. The CDR3 is 14 amino acids. Germline V gene lookup returns CDR1 SGHAT and CDR2 FQNNGV.

A few counts support this clonotype. The rearrangement uses TRBV5-1 and TRBJ2-2; 10 bases match TRBD2. CDR1 and CDR2 from the germline V gene are SGHRS and YFSETQ. The CDR3 is 17 residues long. The V segment lost 0 bases and the J segment 6 bases; nucleotides outside the gene matches: 8. CDR3 protein: CASSLGPGLASPGELFF. CDR3 bases: TGCGCCAGCAGCTTGGGTCCGGGACTAGCGTCCCCCGGGGAGCTGTTTTTT.

This clonotype was seen a few times. V gene TRBV2 combines with J gene TRBJ2-3; possibly TRBD1 for D (7 bases). Germline loops: CDR1 SNHLY, CDR2 FYNNEI. The V and J ends lost 8 bases and 1 base respectively, with 19 bases between them. CDR3 length equals 16 residues. In DNA, the CDR3 is TGTGCCAGCTTCTACCGGAGGGACAGTCGCACAGATACGCAGTATTTT. As protein: CASFYRRDSRTDTQYF.

The chain uses TRBV20-1 and TRBJ2-1; weak D call: TRBD2 (5 bases). The CDR3 loop spans 16 amino acids. Deletions cut 0 bases from V and 3 bases from J, with 15 bases between. In germline, CDR1 is DFQATT, CDR2 SNEGSKA (reference sequence). The CDR3 is CSARDSTSSRYNEQFF. The CDR3 bases are TGCAGTGCTAGAGATTCAACTAGTTCCCGCTACAATGAGCAGTTCTTC.

This clonotype was seen a handful of times. V and J are TRBV2 and TRBJ1-4; D remains ambiguous. Trimming cost V 5 bases and J 8 bases, with 12 bases left between them. The CDR3 contains 13 residues. The germline CDR1 and CDR2 sequences are SNHLY and FYNNEI. CDR3 nucleotides: TGTGCCAGCAGTTTGGGGTACGGGGAAAAACTGTTTTTT. This sequence encodes CASSLGYGEKLFF.

The CDR3 sequence: CSVPLTSASYNEQFF. The CDR3 DNA sequence: TGCAGCGTTCCTCTCACTAGCGCCTCCTACAATGAGCAGTTCTTC. The gene calls are TRBV29-1 and TRBJ2-1, with 7 bases aligning to TRBD2. The V and J ends lost 5 bases and 0 bases, in that order; junction bases with no gene match: 7. The CDR3 loop spans 15 amino acids. Germline loops: CDR1 SQVTM, CDR2 ANQGSEA.

This clonotype was detected ten times or more. The chain recombines TRBV15 with TRBJ2-7; D is unresolved. The CDR3 loop spans 12 amino acids. Trimming took off 1 base at V and 3 bases at J, with 4 bases between the two ends. Germline-derived CDR1 and CDR2 are LNHNV and YYDKDF (reference sequence). CDR3 DNA: TGTGCCACCAGCAGAGTTGGCTACGAGCAGTACTTC. Encoded protein: CATSRVGYEQYF.

The chain couples TRBV20-1 to TRBJ2-1; D uncertain. V was trimmed by 3 bases and J by 8 bases, leaving 11 bases between them. The CDR3 is made up of 12 amino acids. Germline values: CDR1 DFQATT, CDR2 SNEGSKA (reference sequence). The chain's CDR3 is CSARSDGDEQFF. CDR3 in DNA: TGCAGTGCTAGGAGCGACGGCGATGAGCAGTTCTTC.

This clonotype was counted between two and nine times. The genes are TRBV2 and TRBJ2-2; 7 bases fit TRBD1. Germline-derived CDR1 and CDR2 are SNHLY and FYNNEI. With V trimmed by 6 bases and J by 4 bases, 11 bases remained unmatched. The CDR3 is 16 amino acids. This chain's CDR3 is CASRSTGVRSTGELFF. Written as DNA, the CDR3 is TGTGCCAGCAGATCTACAGGGGTGCGAAGCACCGGGGAGCTGTTTTTT.

The CDR3 spells CASSTFPDRGEQYF. The CDR3 DNA reads as TGTGCCAGTAGTACCTTCCCGGACAGAGGCGAGCAGTACTTC. This chain joins TRBV19 and TRBJ2-7, with D possibly being TRBD1 (6 bases). Germline V lookup: CDR1 LNHDA, CDR2 SQIVND (reference sequence). V was clipped by 4 bases and J by 6 bases, with 16 bases between them. This CDR3 region has 14 residues.

This clonotype was counted between two and nine times. The rearrangement links TRBV6-5 to TRBJ2-4; D tentatively fits TRBD1 or TRBD2 (5 bases each). The CDR3 is made up of 15 amino acids. Deletions cut 0 bases from V and 7 bases from J, with 13 bases between. Germline CDR1 and CDR2: MNHEY and SVGAGI. CDR3: CASSYSRDGMNIQYF. The CDR3 region has the DNA TGTGCCAGCAGTTACTCCCGGGACGGCATGAACATTCAGTACTTC.

The chain is built from TRBV29-1 and TRBJ1-1; weak D call: TRBD1 (5 bases). CDR1 SQVTM and CDR2 ANQGSEA come from the germline V gene. CDR3 length equals 11 residues. V lost 4 bases, J lost 5 bases, and 8 bases lay in between. This chain's CDR3 is CSVAQGTEAFF. The CDR3 DNA reads TGCAGCGTTGCCCAGGGAACTGAAGCTTTCTTT.

V gene TRBV5-1 combines with J gene TRBJ2-2; tentatively, D is TRBD1 or TRBD2 (5 bases each). Germline V gene data show CDR1 as SGHRS and CDR2 as YFSETQ. Trimming took off 2 bases at V and 5 bases at J, with 16 bases between the two ends. This CDR3 has 16 amino acids. CDR3 sequence (DNA): TGCGCCAGCAGCTTTTCAGGGAGTGATGGTACCGGGGAGCTGTTTTTT. It specifies CASSFSGSDGTGELFF.

This chain uses TRBV27 with TRBJ1-5; TRBD1 matches 10 bases. The CDR3 is 15 amino acids. The junction had 6 bases not matched to a gene; V was cut back by 7 bases and J by 3 bases. CDR1 is MNHEY, CDR2 SMNVEV, per germline (reference sequence). CDR3 residues: CASKPGQGINQPQHF. CDR3 DNA: TGTGCCAGCAAACCGGGACAGGGGATCAATCAGCCCCAGCATTTT.

The J gene is TRBJ2-3, the V gene TRBV29-1; D is possibly TRBD1 or TRBD2 (5 bases each). Trimming stripped 8 bases from V and 2 bases from J, with 23 bases between. The CDR3 extends over 16 amino acids. Germline CDR1 reads SQVTM; CDR2 reads ANQGSEA. The CDR3 sequence: CSTRPLVRGDTDTQYF. The DNA for the CDR3 is TGCAGCACTCGTCCCCTCGTGAGGGGTGACACAGATACGCAGTATTTT.

The rearrangement joins TRBV5-1 to TRBJ2-4; D might be TRBD2 (5 bases). The V end was cut by 0 bases, the J end by 6 bases, with 10 bases between. CDR1 is SGHRS and CDR2 is YFSETQ in the germline V gene. This CDR3 comprises 14 residues. CDR3 sequence (DNA): TGCGCCAGCAGCTTGGAAGCACGGGGAAACATTCAGTACTTC. As protein: CASSLEARGNIQYF.

This clonotype was counted a few times. The V and J genes are TRBV7-6 and TRBJ2-3, with D perhaps given as TRBD1 or TRBD2 (6 bases each). Per germline, CDR1 SGHVS and CDR2 FNYEAQ. CDR3 length: 13 amino acids. V lost 7 bases, J lost 5 bases, and 13 bases lay in between. CDR3 bases: TGTGCCAGCAACTCCGGGGGCGTAGATACGCAGTATTTT. This gives the protein CASNSGGVDTQYF.

V gene TRBV4-2 combines with J gene TRBJ2-2; 7 bases are shared with TRBD2. This CDR3 has 17 residues. Per germline, CDR1 LGHNA and CDR2 YNFKEQ. With 0 bases clipped from V and 5 bases from J, the junction kept 9 bases outside the gene matches. CDR3 sequence: CASSQDMAGVMTGELFF. In DNA, the CDR3 is TGTGCCAGCAGCCAAGATATGGCGGGAGTAATGACCGGGGAGCTGTTTTTT.

The V gene is TRBV10-2, the J gene TRBJ2-5, with unresolved D. The germline V gene encodes CDR1 WSHSY and CDR2 SAAADI. The CDR3 contains 12 residues. V was shortened by 11 bases and J by 3 bases, with 13 bases between the two germline ends. Here the CDR3 reads CACPSGEETQYF. CDR3 nucleotide sequence: TGCGCCTGCCCTTCCGGTGAAGAGACCCAGTACTTC.